The 28 T cell receptor beta chains reported below all come from one sample, sequenced in a study of identical twins. TCRdb recomputed calls from the 5' RACE reads with MiXCR, one row per CDR3 protein. In the table there are approximately 1.8 million distinct CDR3 sequences, about 30% of which are singletons. Sequencing was carried out using cord blood. Source of these receptors: a newborn girl in good health.

The V gene is TRBV9, the J gene TRBJ2-5; 9 bases match TRBD2. With V trimmed by 2 bases and J by 4 bases, 3 bases remained unmatched. CDR3 length equals 14 residues. Germline CDR1 and CDR2: SGDLS and YYNGEE. This CDR3 reads CASSVGSGGETQYF. The CDR3 bases are TGTGCCAGCAGCGTTGGTAGCGGGGGAGAGACCCAGTACTTC. The whole variable domain, filled in from reference TRBV9 and TRBJ2-5, reads DSGVTQTPKHLITATGQRVTLRCSPRSGDLSVYWYQQSLDQGLQFLIQYYNGEERAKGNILERFSAQQFPDLHSELNLSSLELGDSALYFCASSVGSGGETQYFGPGTRLLVL.

In this sample, this clonotype turned up a few times. J is TRBJ2-1 and V is TRBV4-1, with a tentative D call TRBD1 (5 bases). The CDR3 spans 15 residues. V lost 6 bases and J 2 bases, leaving 14 bases between the germline ends. The germline CDR1 and CDR2 sequences are MGHRA and YSYEKL. CDR3 residues: CASSQGISPYNEQFF. CDR3 sequence (DNA): TGCGCCAGCAGTCAGGGTATAAGTCCCTACAATGAGCAGTTCTTC.

This clonotype has just a few counts. The rearrangement uses TRBV6-2 or TRBV6-3 and TRBJ2-3; 7 bases agree with TRBD2. V trimming: 0 bases; J trimming: 5 bases; junction bases outside the gene matches: 17. CDR1 and CDR2 (germline): MNHEY, SVGEGT. The CDR3 sequence is 19 residues long. CDR3 coding DNA: TGTGCCAGCAGTTACTCGATTATCGGACTAGTCGCTGAACTAGATACGCAGTATTTT. This codes for CASSYSIIGLVAELDTQYF.

This clonotype was observed a few times. In nucleotides, the CDR3 is TGCAGTGCTAGAGATGAACGGGGGCGCACAGATACGCAGTATTTT. It encodes CSARDERGRTDTQYF. J is TRBJ2-3 and V is TRBV20-1; either TRBD1 or TRBD2 may fit D (6 bases each). The CDR3 runs to 15 residues. Trimming took off 0 bases at V and 1 base at J, with 11 bases between the two ends. Germline V gene lookup returns CDR1 DFQATT and CDR2 SNEGSKA (reference sequence).

This rearrangement joins TRBV4-1 to TRBJ1-4; D is ambiguous. V lost 0 bases to trimming and J lost 8 bases, with 16 bases between them. Looked up from germline, CDR1 is MGHRA and CDR2 is YSYEKL. The CDR3 is 16 amino acids. The CDR3 nucleotides are TGCGCCAGCAGCCAAGAAAGCGTCCCGGCGTGGGAAAAACTGTTTTTT. Protein product: CASSQESVPAWEKLFF.

The V and J genes are TRBV5-4 and TRBJ1-2; D gene ambiguous. V shed 4 bases and J shed 2 bases, with 15 bases lying between them. CDR1 and CDR2 from the germline V gene are SGHNT and YYREEE (reference sequence). This CDR3 region has 15 residues. CDR3 DNA sequence: TGTGCCAGCAGCCGCCAGGTTCTCTCCAACTATGGCTACACCTTC. It codes for CASSRQVLSNYGYTF.

This clonotype occurred a few times. This rearrangement joins TRBV7-6 to TRBJ1-6; D remains unclear. V was trimmed by 1 base and J by 7 bases, leaving 8 bases between them. This CDR3 contains 14 residues. Germline CDR1 reads SGHVS; CDR2 reads FNYEAQ. The CDR3 loop reads CASSLVVGNSPLHF. The CDR3 DNA reads TGTGCCAGCAGCTTAGTCGTGGGGAATTCACCCCTCCACTTT.

This clonotype was detected only a few times. The V and J genes are TRBV9 and TRBJ1-2; a possible D gene is TRBD1 (5 bases). The CDR3 has 15 amino acids. Trimming took 5 bases from V and 5 from J, leaving 19 bases between them. In germline, CDR1 is SGDLS, CDR2 YYNGEE. This chain's CDR3 is CASSHRMGRAYGYTF. The DNA for the CDR3 is TGTGCCAGCAGTCATAGGATGGGCAGGGCTTATGGCTACACCTTC.

The sample holds a few counts of this clonotype. The chain combines TRBV10-3 with TRBJ1-2; the D gene is possibly TRBD1 (6 bases). The CDR3 consists of 13 residues. The V end was cut by 6 bases, the J end by 6 bases, with 14 bases between. The germline gives CDR1 ENHRY, CDR2 SYGVKD. CDR3 DNA: TGTGCCATCAGATCAGACAGGCCCAATGGCTACACCTTC. Its translation is CAIRSDRPNGYTF.

This clonotype was counted between two and nine times. This sequence joins TRBV4-2 and TRBJ2-3; D might be TRBD2 (5 bases). The length of the CDR3 is 12 residues. Germline CDR1 is LGHNA and CDR2 is YNFKEQ. Trimming left V 3 bases short and J 8 bases short, with 9 bases between. The CDR3 sequence: CASSHPRGTQYF. The CDR3 nucleotides read TGTGCCAGCAGCCACCCTCGGGGTACGCAGTATTTT.

The rearrangement links TRBV10-3 to TRBJ1-5; TRBD1 matches at 9 bases. V shed 4 bases and J 4 bases; nucleotides not matched to a gene: 5. CDR3 length equals 15 residues. Germline V gene data show CDR1 as ENHRY and CDR2 as SYGVKD. As DNA, the CDR3 is TGTGCCATCAGTGGGGACAGGGCCTTTAATCAGCCCCAGCATTTT. This encodes CAISGDRAFNQPQHF.

The chain combines TRBV11-2 with TRBJ2-1; 9 nucleotides agree with TRBD2. The CDR3 has 17 residues. Unmatched junction bases numbered 5, after V lost 0 bases and J lost 2 bases. Germline V CDR1 and CDR2: SGHAT, FQNNGV. This CDR3 is CASSLEFLAGPYNEQFF. The CDR3 DNA reads TGTGCCAGCAGCTTAGAATTCCTAGCGGGACCCTACAATGAGCAGTTCTTC. The variable domain in full, completed from reference TRBV11-2 and TRBJ2-1, reads EAGVAQSPRYKIIEKRQSVAFWCNPISGHATLYWYQQILGQGPKLLIQFQNNGVVDDSQLPKDRFSAERLKGVDSTLKIQPAKLEDSAVYLCASSLEFLAGPYNEQFFGPGTRLTVL.

This clonotype was counted only a few times. The genes are TRBV5-6 and TRBJ2-1; D is ambiguous. This CDR3 has 13 residues. The germline V and J ends were trimmed by 1 base and 6 bases, with 8 bases remaining between them. From germline, CDR1 is SGHDT and CDR2 YYEEEE. In DNA, the CDR3 is TGTGCCAGCAGCTTGTTTAGCTTCAATGAGCAGTTCTTC. Amino acids: CASSLFSFNEQFF.

The rearrangement uses TRBV2 and TRBJ2-4; D remains ambiguous. From germline, CDR1 is SNHLY and CDR2 FYNNEI. The CDR3 extends over 14 amino acids. The V end lost 4 bases, the J end lost 3 bases, and 10 bases lay between the germline ends. Here the CDR3 DNA reads TGTGCCAGCAGTGCCCGGGCCATCAAAAACATTCAGTACTTC. Translated: CASSARAIKNIQYF.

This clonotype was counted only a few times. This chain joins TRBV11-3 and TRBJ1-1; perhaps TRBD1 as D (5 bases). There are 14 residues in the CDR3. Between the trimmed V and J ends, which lost 4 bases and 7 bases, there was a span of 16 bases. Per the germline V gene, CDR1 is SGHNT and CDR2 is YENEEA. The CDR3 loop reads CASSSGSRAGEAFF. In nucleotides, the CDR3 is TGTGCCAGCAGCTCAGGATCCAGGGCCGGTGAAGCTTTCTTT.

The rearrangement joins TRBV28 to TRBJ2-7; 7 bases are shared with TRBD2. The V segment lost 6 bases and the J segment 2 bases; nucleotides outside the gene matches: 4. The length of the CDR3 is 13 residues. Germline V gene lookup returns CDR1 MDHEN and CDR2 SYDVKM. The CDR3 bases are TGTGCCAGCAGAAGGGGACTACCCTACGAGCAGTACTTC. It translates to CASRRGLPYEQYF.

This clonotype was detected only once. The chain uses TRBV6-1 and TRBJ2-1, with D possibly being TRBD1 (5 bases). Between the trimmed V and J ends, which lost 3 bases and 13 bases, there was a span of 22 bases. The germline V gene has CDR1 MNHNS and CDR2 SASEGT. The CDR3 consists of 15 residues. CDR3 in DNA: TGTGCCAGCAGTGACAGGGTTAAGGGGCAGAAGACCCAGTTCTTC. The encoded protein is CASSDRVKGQKTQFF.

This clonotype has a handful of counts. J is TRBJ2-3 and V is TRBV4-1, with 12 bases aligning to TRBD2. Germline CDR1 is MGHRA and CDR2 is YSYEKL. V was clipped by 1 base and J by 2 bases; unmatched bases: 7. The CDR3 is 18 amino acids. The CDR3 sequence is CASSQGKGLAGYTDTQYF. The CDR3 DNA is TGCGCCAGCAGCCAAGGAAAGGGACTAGCGGGTTACACAGATACGCAGTATTTT.

In its sample, this clonotype was seen a few times. The rearrangement uses TRBV9 and TRBJ2-5; D is possibly TRBD1 or TRBD2 (6 bases each). This CDR3 spans 15 amino acids. Looked up from germline, CDR1 is SGDLS and CDR2 is YYNGEE. V gave up 0 bases and J gave up 4 bases, with 13 bases separating them. The chain's CDR3 is CASSVEGRGGETQYF. For the CDR3, the DNA is TGTGCCAGCAGCGTAGAGGGCAGGGGAGGAGAGACCCAGTACTTC.

On this clonotype itself: A much larger clone differs from this one at a single base, so this may be a read error. The chain recombines TRBV4-2 with TRBJ2-7; a possible D gene is TRBD2 (5 bases). Germline V lookup: CDR1 LGHNA, CDR2 YNFKEQ. Trimming stripped 1 base from V and 6 bases from J, with 13 bases between. The CDR3 consists of 14 residues. The CDR3 DNA sequence: TGTGCCAGCAGCCAAGGAGGGTTTCGCTGCGAGCAGTACTTC. It is translated as CASSQGGFRCEQYF.

This clonotype was detected only once. V and J are TRBV6-1 and TRBJ2-3; 8 bases are a match to TRBD2. The ends lost 1 base at V and 4 bases at J; junction bases unmatched: 7. This CDR3 has 16 residues. From germline, CDR1 is MNHNS and CDR2 SASEGT. The CDR3 bases are TGTGCCAGCAGTGAAGTCCTCGCGGGAGGAGCAGATACGCAGTATTTT. The encoded protein is CASSEVLAGGADTQYF.

The gene calls are TRBV6-1 and TRBJ1-1; no definite D call. V was trimmed by 1 base and J by 4 bases, leaving 10 bases between them. Germline V gives CDR1 MNHNS, CDR2 SASEGT. The CDR3 is 14 amino acids. This chain's CDR3 is CASSEGGWGTEAFF. CDR3 nucleotides: TGTGCCAGCAGTGAAGGTGGGTGGGGCACTGAAGCTTTCTTT.

The rearrangement joins TRBV7-2 to TRBJ2-3, with 9 nucleotides matching TRBD1. The CDR3 is 14 amino acids. The V and J ends lost 3 bases and 9 bases, in that order; junction bases with no gene match: 7. CDR1 is SGHTA, CDR2 FQGNSA, per germline. For the CDR3, the DNA is TGTGCCAGCAGCTTTACCGAAGGACAGGGGACGCAGTATTTT. Translating gives CASSFTEGQGTQYF. Full variable domain (rest looked up from reference TRBV7-2 and TRBJ2-3): GAGVSQSPSNKVTEKGKDVELRCDPISGHTALYWYRQSLGQGLEFLIYFQGNSAPDKSGLPSDRFSAERTGGSVSTLTIQRTQQEDSAVYLCASSFTEGQGTQYFGPGTRLTVL.

This clonotype was seen a handful of times. This chain connects TRBV11-2 to TRBJ2-1; no clear D gene. The CDR3 length is 16 residues. V shed 2 bases and J shed 8 bases, with 19 bases lying between them. Germline-derived CDR1 and CDR2 are SGHAT and FQNNGV. The CDR3 region is CASSLYLSRPFDEQFF. CDR3 nucleotide sequence: TGTGCCAGCAGCTTATATCTGTCGAGACCCTTCGATGAGCAGTTCTTC.

The rearrangement uses TRBV27 and TRBJ2-2, with 13 bases matching TRBD2. Germline V gene lookup returns CDR1 MNHEY and CDR2 SMNVEV (reference sequence). With V trimmed by 8 bases and J by 3 bases, 3 bases remained unmatched. The CDR3 length is 15 residues. CDR3 residues: CASRTSGRDTGELFF. CDR3 DNA sequence: TGTGCCAGCCGGACTAGCGGGAGAGACACCGGGGAGCTGTTTTTT.

This chain uses TRBV20-1 with TRBJ1-6, with a weak D call TRBD1 (5 bases). Germline CDR1 and CDR2: DFQATT and SNEGSKA (reference sequence). The CDR3 is 15 residues long. V lost 4 bases, J lost 4 bases, and 14 bases lay in between. CDR3 nucleotides: TGCAGTGCTAAACCACTGGGGCAGTATAATTCACCCCTCCACTTT. As protein: CSAKPLGQYNSPLHF.

A few counts support this clonotype. This chain connects TRBV20-1 to TRBJ2-7; 10 nucleotides agree with TRBD2. Losses at the gene ends were 4 bases for V and 7 bases for J; bases not matched to a gene: 13. CDR1 is DFQATT, CDR2 SNEGSKA, per germline (reference sequence). The CDR3 is 15 residues long. The CDR3: CSAITPTSGTNEQYF. CDR3 nucleotides: TGCAGTGCTATAACCCCTACTAGCGGGACTAATGAGCAGTACTTC.

In its sample, this clonotype was seen a few times. The rearrangement links TRBV10-2 to TRBJ1-2, with a tentative D call TRBD1 (6 bases). The CDR3 covers 14 residues. Deletions cut 6 bases from V and 4 bases from J, with 15 bases between. CDR1 WSHSY and CDR2 SAAADI come from the germline V gene. The CDR3 region is CASSNDRFLYGYTF. CDR3 coding DNA: TGCGCCAGCAGCAACGACAGGTTCCTCTATGGCTACACCTTC.